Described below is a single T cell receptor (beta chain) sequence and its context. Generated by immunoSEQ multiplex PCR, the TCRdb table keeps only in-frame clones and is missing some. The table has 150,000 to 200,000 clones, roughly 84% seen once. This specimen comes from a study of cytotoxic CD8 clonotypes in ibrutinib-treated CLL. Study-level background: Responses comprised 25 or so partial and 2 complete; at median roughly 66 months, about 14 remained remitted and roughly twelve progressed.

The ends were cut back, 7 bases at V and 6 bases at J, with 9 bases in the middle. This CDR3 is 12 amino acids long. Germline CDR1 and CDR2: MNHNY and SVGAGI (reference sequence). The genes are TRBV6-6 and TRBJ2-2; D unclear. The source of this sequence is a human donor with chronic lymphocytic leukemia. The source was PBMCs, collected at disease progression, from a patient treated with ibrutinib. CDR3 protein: CASTPPAGELFF. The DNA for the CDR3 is TGTGCCAGCACCCCCCCGGCCGGGGAGCTGTTTTTT.